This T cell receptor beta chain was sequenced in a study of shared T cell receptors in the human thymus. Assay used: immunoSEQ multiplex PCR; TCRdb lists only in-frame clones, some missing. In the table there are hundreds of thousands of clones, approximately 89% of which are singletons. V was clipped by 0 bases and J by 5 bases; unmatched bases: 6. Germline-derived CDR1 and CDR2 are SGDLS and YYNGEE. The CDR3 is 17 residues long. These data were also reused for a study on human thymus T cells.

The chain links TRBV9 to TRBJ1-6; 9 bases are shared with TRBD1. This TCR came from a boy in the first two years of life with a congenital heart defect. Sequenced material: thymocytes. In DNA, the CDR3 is TGTGCCAGCAGCGTAGAGGGACAGGGATCTAATAATTCACCCCTCCACTTT. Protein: CASSVEGQGSNNSPLHF.